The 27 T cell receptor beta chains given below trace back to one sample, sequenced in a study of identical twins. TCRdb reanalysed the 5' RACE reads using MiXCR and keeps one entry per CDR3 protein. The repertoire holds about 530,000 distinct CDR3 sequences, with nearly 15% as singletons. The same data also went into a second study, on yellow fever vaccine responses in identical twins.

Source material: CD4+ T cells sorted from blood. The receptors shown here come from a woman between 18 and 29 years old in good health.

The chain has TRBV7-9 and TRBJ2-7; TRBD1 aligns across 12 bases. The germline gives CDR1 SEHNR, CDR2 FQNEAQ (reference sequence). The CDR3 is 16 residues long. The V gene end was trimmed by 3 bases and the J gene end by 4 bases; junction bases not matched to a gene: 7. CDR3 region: CASSFSGTGGSYEQYV. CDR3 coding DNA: TGTGCCAGCAGCTTCTCCGGGACAGGGGGCTCTTACGAGCAGTACGTC.

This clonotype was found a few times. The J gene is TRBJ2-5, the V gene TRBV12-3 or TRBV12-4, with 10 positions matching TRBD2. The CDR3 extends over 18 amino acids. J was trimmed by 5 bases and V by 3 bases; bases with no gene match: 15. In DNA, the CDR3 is TGTGCCAGCAGTTTGGCTAGCGGGGGCCACCGAGGGGCGGAGACCCAGTACTTC. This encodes CASSLASGGHRGAETQYF.

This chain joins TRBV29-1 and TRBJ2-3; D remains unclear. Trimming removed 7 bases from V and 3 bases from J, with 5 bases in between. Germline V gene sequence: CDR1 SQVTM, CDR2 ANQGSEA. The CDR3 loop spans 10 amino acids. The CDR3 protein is CSGYTDTQYF. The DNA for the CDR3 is TGCAGCGGTTATACAGATACGCAGTATTTT.

The CDR3 here is CASRLAEEQYF. The CDR3 DNA sequence: TGTGCCAGCAGGTTGGCTGAAGAGCAGTACTTC. V usage is TRBV12-3 or TRBV12-4 and J usage is TRBJ2-7, with D hard to call. The CDR3 extends over 11 amino acids. Trimming left V 6 bases short and J 7 bases short, with 10 bases between.

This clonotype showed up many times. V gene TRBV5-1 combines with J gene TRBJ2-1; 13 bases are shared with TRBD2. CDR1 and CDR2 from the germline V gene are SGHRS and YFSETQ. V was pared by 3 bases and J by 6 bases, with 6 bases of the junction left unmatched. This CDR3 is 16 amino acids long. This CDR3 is CASSSPGLAGINEQFF. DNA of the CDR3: TGCGCCAGCAGCTCCCCGGGACTAGCGGGAATCAATGAGCAGTTCTTC.

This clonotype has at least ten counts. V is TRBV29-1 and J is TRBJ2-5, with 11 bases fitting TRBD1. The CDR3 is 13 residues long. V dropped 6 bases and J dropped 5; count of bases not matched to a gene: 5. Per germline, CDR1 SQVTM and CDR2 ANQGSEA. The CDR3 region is CSVGQGVGETQYF. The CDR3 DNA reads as TGCAGCGTGGGACAGGGGGTAGGGGAGACCCAGTACTTC.

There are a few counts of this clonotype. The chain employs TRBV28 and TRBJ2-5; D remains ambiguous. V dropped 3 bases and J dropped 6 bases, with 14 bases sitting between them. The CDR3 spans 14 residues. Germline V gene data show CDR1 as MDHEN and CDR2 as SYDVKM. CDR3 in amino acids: CASSFDTARKTQYF. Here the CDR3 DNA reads TGTGCCAGCAGTTTTGACACAGCAAGAAAGACCCAGTACTTC.

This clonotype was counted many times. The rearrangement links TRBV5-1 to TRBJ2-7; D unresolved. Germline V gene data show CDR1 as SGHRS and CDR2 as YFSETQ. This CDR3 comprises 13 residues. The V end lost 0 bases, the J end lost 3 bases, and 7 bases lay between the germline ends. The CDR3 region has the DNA TGCGCCAGCAGCTTGGATCTCAGCTACGAGCAGTACTTC. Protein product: CASSLDLSYEQYF. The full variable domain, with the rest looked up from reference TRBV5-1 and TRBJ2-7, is KAGVTQTPRYLIKTRGQQVTLSCSPISGHRSVSWYQQTPGQGLQFLFEYFSETQRNKGNFPGRFSGRQFSNSRSEMNVSTLELGDSALYLCASSLDLSYEQYFGPGTRLTVT.

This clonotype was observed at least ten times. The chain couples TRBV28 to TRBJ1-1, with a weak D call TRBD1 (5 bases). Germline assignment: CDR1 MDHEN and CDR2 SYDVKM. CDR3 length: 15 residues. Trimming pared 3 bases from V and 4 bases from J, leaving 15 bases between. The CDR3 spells CASSLGGAYLTEAFF. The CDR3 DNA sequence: TGTGCCAGCAGTTTGGGTGGGGCTTACCTCACTGAAGCTTTCTTT. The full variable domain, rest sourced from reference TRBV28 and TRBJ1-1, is DVKVTQSSRYLVKRTGEKVFLECVQDMDHENMFWYRQDPGLGLRLIYFSYDVKMKEKGDIPEGYSVSREKKERFSLILESASTNQTSMYLCASSLGGAYLTEAFFGQGTRLTVV.

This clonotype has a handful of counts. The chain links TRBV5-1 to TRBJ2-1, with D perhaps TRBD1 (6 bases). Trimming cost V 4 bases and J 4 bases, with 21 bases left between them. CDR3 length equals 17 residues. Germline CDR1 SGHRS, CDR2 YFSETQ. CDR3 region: CASSHREQGVPYNEQFF. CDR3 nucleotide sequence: TGCGCCAGCAGCCATAGGGAACAGGGAGTTCCTTACAATGAGCAGTTCTTC.

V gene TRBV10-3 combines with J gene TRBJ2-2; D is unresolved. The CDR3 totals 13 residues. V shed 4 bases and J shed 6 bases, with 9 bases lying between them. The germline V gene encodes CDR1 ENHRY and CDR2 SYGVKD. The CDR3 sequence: CAISAKGPGELFF. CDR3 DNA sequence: TGTGCCATCAGTGCTAAAGGACCCGGGGAGCTGTTTTTT.

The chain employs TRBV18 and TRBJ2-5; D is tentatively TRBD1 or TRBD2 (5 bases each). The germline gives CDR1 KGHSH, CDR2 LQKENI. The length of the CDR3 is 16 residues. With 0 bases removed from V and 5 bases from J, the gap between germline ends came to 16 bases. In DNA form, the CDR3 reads TGTGCCAGCTCACCACCGTCGGGGCGCCCTGGTGAGACCCAGTACTTC. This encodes CASSPPSGRPGETQYF.

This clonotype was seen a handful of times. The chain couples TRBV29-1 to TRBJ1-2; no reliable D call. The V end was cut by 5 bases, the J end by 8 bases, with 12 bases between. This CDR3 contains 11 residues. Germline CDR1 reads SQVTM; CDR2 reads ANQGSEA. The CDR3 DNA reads TGCAGCGTTCTTCAAGGAGGCGGCTACACCTTC. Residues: CSVLQGGGYTF.

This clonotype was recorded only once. The CDR3 reads CASSPTSGSVGYEQYF. Here the CDR3 DNA reads TGTGCCAGCTCACCAACTAGCGGGAGTGTTGGCTACGAGCAGTACTTC. This sequence joins TRBV18 and TRBJ2-7; 11 bases line up with TRBD2. The length of the CDR3 is 16 residues. V lost 2 bases to trimming and J lost 3 bases; unmatched junction nucleotides: 6. Germline V gene data show CDR1 as KGHSH and CDR2 as LQKENI. Together with reference TRBV18 and TRBJ2-7, the CDR3 gives the full variable domain: NAGVMQNPRHLVRRRGQEARLRCSPMKGHSHVYWYRQLPEEGLKFMVYLQKENIIDESGMPKERFSAEFPKEGPSILRIQQVVRGDSAAYFCASSPTSGSVGYEQYFGPGTRLTVT.

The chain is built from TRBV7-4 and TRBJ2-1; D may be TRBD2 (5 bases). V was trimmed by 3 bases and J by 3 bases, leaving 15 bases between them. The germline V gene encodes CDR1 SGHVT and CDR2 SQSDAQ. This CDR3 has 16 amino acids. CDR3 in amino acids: CASSFEGWKLYNEQFF. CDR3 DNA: TGTGCCAGCAGCTTTGAGGGATGGAAACTCTACAATGAGCAGTTCTTC.

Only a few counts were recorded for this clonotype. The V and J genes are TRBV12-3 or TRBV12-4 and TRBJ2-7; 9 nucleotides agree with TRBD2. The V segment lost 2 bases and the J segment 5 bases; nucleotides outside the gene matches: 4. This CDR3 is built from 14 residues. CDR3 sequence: CASSLSAGGHEQYF. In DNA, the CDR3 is TGTGCCAGCAGTTTATCTGCGGGAGGGCACGAGCAGTACTTC.

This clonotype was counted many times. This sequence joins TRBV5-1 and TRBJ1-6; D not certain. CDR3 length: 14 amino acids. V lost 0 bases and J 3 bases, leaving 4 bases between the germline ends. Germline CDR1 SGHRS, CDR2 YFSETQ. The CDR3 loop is CASSLEVYNSPLHF. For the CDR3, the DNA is TGCGCCAGCAGCTTGGAAGTCTATAATTCACCCCTCCACTTT.

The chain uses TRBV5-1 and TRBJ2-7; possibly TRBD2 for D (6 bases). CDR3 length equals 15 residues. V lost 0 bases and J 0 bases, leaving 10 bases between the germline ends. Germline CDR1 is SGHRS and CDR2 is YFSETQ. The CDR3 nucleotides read TGCGCCAGCAGCTTGGGGGAGGTCCTCTCCTACGAGCAGTACTTC. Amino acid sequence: CASSLGEVLSYEQYF.

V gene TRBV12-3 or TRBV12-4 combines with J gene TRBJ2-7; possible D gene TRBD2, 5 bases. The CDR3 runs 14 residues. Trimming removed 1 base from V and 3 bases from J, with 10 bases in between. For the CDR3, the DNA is TGTGCCAGCAGTTTAGTGCCGGGGAACTACGAGCAGTACTTC. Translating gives CASSLVPGNYEQYF.

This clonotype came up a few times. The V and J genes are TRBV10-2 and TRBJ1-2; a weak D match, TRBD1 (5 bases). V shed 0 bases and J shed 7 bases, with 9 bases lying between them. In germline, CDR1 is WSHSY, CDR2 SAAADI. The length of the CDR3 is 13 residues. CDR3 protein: CASSESGARGYTF. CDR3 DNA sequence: TGCGCCAGCAGTGAGTCAGGGGCGCGTGGCTACACCTTC.

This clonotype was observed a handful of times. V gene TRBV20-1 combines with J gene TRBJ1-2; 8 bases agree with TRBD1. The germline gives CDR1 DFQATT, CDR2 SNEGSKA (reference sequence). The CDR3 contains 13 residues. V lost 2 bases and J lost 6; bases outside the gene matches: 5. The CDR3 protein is CSARQTGEDGYTF. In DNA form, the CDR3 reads TGCAGTGCTAGACAGACAGGGGAGGATGGCTACACCTTC.

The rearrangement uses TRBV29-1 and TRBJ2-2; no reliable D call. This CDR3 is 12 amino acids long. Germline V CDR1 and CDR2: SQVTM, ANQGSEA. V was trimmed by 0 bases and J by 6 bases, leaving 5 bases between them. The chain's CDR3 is CSVEDPPGELFF. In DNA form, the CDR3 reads TGCAGCGTTGAAGATCCTCCCGGGGAGCTGTTTTTT.

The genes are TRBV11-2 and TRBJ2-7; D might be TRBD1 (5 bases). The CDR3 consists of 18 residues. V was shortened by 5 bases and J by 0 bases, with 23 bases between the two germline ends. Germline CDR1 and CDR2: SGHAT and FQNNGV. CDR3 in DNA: TGTGCCAGCAGCCCCGTGGTACACAGGACGAGCAACTCCTACGAGCAGTACTTC. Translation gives CASSPVVHRTSNSYEQYF.

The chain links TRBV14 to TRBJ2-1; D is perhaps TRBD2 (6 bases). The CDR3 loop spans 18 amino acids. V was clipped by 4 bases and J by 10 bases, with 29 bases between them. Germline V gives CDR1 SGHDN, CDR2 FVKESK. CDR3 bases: TGTGCCAGCAGCCGAAGAAGGAGTGGGCAGACCGGGGGTCGGGAGCAGTTCTTC. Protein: CASSRRRSGQTGGREQFF.

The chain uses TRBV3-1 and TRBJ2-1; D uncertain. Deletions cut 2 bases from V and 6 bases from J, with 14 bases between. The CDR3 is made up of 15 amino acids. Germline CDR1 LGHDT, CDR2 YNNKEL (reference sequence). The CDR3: CASSQKTSGGNEQFF. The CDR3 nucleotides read TGTGCCAGCAGCCAAAAGACCTCAGGTGGCAATGAGCAGTTCTTC.

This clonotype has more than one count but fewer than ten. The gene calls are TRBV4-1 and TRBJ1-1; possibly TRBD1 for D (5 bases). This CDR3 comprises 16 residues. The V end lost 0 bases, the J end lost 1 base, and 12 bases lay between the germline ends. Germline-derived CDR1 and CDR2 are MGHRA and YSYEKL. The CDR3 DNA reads TGCGCCAGCAGCCAAGACTCAGGGTGGGGGAACACTGAAGCTTTCTTT. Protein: CASSQDSGWGNTEAFF.

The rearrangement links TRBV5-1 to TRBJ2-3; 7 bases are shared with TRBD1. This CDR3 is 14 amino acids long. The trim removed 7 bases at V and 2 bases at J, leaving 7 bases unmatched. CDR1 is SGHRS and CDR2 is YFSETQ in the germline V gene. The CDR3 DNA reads TGCGCCAGCGCCCCGGGACAGCACACAGATACGCAGTATTTT. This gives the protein CASAPGQHTDTQYF.